Each of the 2 T cell receptor beta chains below was sequenced from the same sample in a study of regulatory T cells in long-lasting Graves disease. Building of the TCR beta libraries involved iRepertoire HTBI primers and Arm-PCR of CDR3 regions. TCRdb fed the multiplex PCR reads into MiXCR, producing one record per CDR3 protein. The sample records about 530,000 distinct CDR3 sequences, about 16% being singletons. As for time point: newly diagnosed GD, antithyroid drugs for less than 3 months. PBMC-extracted RNA yielded the TCR library. Another study also made use of these data, one on T cells in Graves' hyperthyroidism and ophthalmopathy.

The material sequenced was peripheral blood mononuclear cells (PBMCs), taken at new diagnosis, from a patient treated with antithyroid drugs. These TCRs come from a woman aged 35 to 60 with Graves disease.

This clonotype was counted only a few times. The chain recombines TRBV7-2 with TRBJ1-3, with unresolved D. This CDR3 has 15 residues. Germline lookup yields CDR1 SGHTA and CDR2 FQGNSA. Trimming removed 5 bases at V and 0 bases at J, with 11 bases between. CDR3 nucleotide sequence: TGTGCCAGCAGCCTCCCGGGCTCCTCTGGAAACACCATATATTTT. Translating it yields CASSLPGSSGNTIYF.

This clonotype was counted many times. The chain uses TRBV12-3 or TRBV12-4 and TRBJ1-1, with 7 bases fitting TRBD1. The CDR3 has 15 residues. V shed 2 bases and J 0 bases; nucleotides not matched to a gene: 3. The CDR3 here is CASSLLGTVNTEAFF. The CDR3 DNA follows: TGTGCCAGCAGTTTATTAGGGACAGTGAACACTGAAGCTTTCTTT.